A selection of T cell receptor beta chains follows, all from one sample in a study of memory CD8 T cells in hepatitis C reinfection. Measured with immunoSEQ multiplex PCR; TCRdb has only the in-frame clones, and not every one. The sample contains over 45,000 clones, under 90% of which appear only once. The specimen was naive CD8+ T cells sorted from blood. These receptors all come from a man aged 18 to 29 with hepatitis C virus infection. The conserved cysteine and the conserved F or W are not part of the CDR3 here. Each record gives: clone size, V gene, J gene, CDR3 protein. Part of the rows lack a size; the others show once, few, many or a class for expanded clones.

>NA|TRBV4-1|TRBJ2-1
ASSQDLAGYNEQF
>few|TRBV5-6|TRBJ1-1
ASSLEGSGHDPEAF
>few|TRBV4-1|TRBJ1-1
ASSQQGQGARYTEAF
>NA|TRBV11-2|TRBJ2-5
ASSLDAGQETQY
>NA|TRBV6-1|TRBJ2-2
ASTGMGGRLF
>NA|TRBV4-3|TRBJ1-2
ASSQGDSTVWRGYT
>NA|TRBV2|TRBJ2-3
ASRFQREFTDTQY
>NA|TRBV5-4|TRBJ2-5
ASSGDTRLAGVETQY
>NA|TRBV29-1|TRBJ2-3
SVYLAGGPGDTQY
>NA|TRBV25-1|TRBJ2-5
ASSEYPEAGIRETQY
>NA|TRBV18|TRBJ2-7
ASSLRDRVYEQY
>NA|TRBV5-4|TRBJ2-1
ASSQGNEQF
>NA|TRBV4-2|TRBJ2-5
ASSRSLGGLAKTQY
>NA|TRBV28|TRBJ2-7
ASSSRTVFPYEQY
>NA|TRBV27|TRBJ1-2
ASSRTDNNYGYT
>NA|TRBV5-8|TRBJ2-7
ASSLKYGLASYEQY
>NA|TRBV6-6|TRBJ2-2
ASSYTDITGELF
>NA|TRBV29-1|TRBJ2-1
SGGGGVREQF
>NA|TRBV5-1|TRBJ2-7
ASGSGQGRSEQY
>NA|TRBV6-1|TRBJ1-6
ASSEGVGGSGDSPLH
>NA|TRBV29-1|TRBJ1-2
SAGTTYRGYT
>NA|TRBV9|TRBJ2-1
ASSVEGVPYNEQF
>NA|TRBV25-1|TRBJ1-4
ASSELGAGTNYEKLF
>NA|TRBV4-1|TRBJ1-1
ASSQAPGQGGEAF
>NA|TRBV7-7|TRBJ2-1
ASSLTPQGSYNEQF
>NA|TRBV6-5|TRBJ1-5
ASNLGGYQPQH